The TCR beta chain described here comes from a study of blood T cell repertoires in COVID-19. In the study overall: Samples taken during acute and convalescent COVID-19 were collected in the United States, Italy and Spain. PBMCs, B-cell-depleted T cells, or T cells provided the cDNA or gDNA that made up the material.

The CDR3 is 13 amino acids. Germline V gene lookup returns CDR1 SGHTA and CDR2 FQGTGA. With 4 bases removed from V and 4 bases from J, the gap between germline ends came to 11 bases. Original processing notes: Cell counts per sample came from amplifying reference gene primers. TCRdb's copy holds only in-frame clones and misses some; the assay was immunoSEQ multiplex PCR. V, J and clone size are taken as reported in that table, and D and trimming were inferred from the DNA itself. The sample holds about 110,000 clones, about two thirds seen once. This TCR derives from a woman between 40 and 50 years old with acute or convalescent COVID-19. The sequenced sample consisted of peripheral blood. The rearrangement joins TRBV7-3 to TRBJ2-7; D possibly corresponds to TRBD2 (5 bases). In DNA form, the CDR3 reads TGTGCCAGCAGCTCGGACGGAGGATACGAGCAGTACTTC. This codes for CASSSDGGYEQYF.